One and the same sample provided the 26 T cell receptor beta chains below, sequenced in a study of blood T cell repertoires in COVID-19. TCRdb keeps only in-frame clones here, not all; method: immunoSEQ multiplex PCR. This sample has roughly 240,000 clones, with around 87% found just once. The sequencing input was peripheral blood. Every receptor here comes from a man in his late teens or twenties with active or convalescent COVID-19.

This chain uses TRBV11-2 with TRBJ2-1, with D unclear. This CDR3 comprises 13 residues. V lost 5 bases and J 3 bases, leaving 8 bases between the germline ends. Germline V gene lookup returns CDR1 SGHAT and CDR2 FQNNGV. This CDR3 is CASSHPDYNEQFF. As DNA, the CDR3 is TGTGCCAGCAGCCATCCAGACTACAATGAGCAGTTCTTC.

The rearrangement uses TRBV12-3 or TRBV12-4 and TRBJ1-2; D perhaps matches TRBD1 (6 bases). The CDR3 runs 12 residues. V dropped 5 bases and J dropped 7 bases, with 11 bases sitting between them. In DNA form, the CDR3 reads TGTGCCAGCAGTGGGGGCAGGGTTGGCTACACCTTC. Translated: CASSGGRVGYTF.

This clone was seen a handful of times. The CDR3 spells CASSTEGTARHF. CDR3 sequence (DNA): TGTGCCAGTAGTACCGAAGGGACAGCCCGGCACTTT. V is TRBV19 and J is TRBJ1-6, with 7 bases fitting TRBD1. CDR3 length equals 12 residues. CDR1 and CDR2 from the germline V gene are LNHDA and SQIVND (reference sequence). V gave up 4 bases and J gave up 19 bases; unmatched junction bases: 10.

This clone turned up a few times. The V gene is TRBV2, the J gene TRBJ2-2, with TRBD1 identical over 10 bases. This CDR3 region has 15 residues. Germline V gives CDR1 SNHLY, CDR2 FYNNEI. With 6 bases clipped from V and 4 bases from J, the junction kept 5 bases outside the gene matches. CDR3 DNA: TGTGCCAGCAGCGGCCGGGACAGGGGCACCGGGGAGCTGTTTTTT. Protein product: CASSGRDRGTGELFF. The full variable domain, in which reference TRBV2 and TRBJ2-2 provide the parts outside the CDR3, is EPEVTQTPSHQVTQMGQEVILRCVPISNHLYFYWYRQILGQKVEFLVSFYNNEISEKSEIFDDQFSVERPDGSNFTLKIRSTKLEDSAMYFCASSGRDRGTGELFFGEGSRLTVL.

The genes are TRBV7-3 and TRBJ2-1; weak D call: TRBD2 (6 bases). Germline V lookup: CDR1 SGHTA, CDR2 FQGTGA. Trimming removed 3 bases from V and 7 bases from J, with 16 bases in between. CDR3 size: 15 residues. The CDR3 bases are TGTGCCAGCAGCTTGGGCGGGGCCGATGGGAATGAGCAGTTCTTC. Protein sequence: CASSLGGADGNEQFF. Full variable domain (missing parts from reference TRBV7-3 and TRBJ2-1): GAGVSQTPSNKVTEKGKYVELRCDPISGHTALYWYRQSLGQGPEFLIYFQGTGAADDSGLPNDRFFAVRPEGSVSTLKIQRTERGDSAVYLCASSLGGADGNEQFFGPGTRLTVL.

CDR3 region: CASSASDSWYGYTF. In nucleotides, the CDR3 is TGTGCCAGCAGCGCATCGGACAGTTGGTATGGCTACACCTTC. This chain links TRBV9 with TRBJ1-2; a weak D match, TRBD1 (6 bases). The germline V and J ends were trimmed by 3 bases and 5 bases, with 14 bases remaining between them. Germline CDR1 SGDLS, CDR2 YYNGEE. CDR3 length: 14 amino acids.

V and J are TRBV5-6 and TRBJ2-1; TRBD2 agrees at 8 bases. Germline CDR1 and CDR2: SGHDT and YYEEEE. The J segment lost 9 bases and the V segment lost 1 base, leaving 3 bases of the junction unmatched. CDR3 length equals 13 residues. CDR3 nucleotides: TGTGCCAGCAGCTTGCGGGGGGGTACTGAGCAGTTCTTC. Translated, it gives CASSLRGGTEQFF.

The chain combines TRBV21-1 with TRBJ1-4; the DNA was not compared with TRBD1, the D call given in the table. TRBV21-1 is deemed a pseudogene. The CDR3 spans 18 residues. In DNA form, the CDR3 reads TGTGCCAGCAGCAAAGGAGGTCCCGACAGGGTAACTAATGAAAAACTGTTTTTT. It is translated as CASSKGGPDRVTNEKLFF.

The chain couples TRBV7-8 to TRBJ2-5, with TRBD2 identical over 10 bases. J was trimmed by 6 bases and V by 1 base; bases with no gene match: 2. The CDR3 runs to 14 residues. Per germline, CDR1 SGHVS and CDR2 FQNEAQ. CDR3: CASSLGSGRQTQYF. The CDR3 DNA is TGTGCCAGCAGCTTAGGTAGCGGGAGGCAGACCCAGTACTTC.

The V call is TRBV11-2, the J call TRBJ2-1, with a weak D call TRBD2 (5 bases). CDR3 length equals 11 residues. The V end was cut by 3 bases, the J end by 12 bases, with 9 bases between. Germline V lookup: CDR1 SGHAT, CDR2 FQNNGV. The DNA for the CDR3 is TGTGCCAGCAGCTTTGGCGAGGGGCAGTTCTTC. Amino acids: CASSFGEGQFF. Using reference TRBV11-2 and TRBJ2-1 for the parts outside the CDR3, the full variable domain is EAGVAQSPRYKIIEKRQSVAFWCNPISGHATLYWYQQILGQGPKLLIQFQNNGVVDDSQLPKDRFSAERLKGVDSTLKIQPAKLEDSAVYLCASSFGEGQFFGPGTRLTVL.

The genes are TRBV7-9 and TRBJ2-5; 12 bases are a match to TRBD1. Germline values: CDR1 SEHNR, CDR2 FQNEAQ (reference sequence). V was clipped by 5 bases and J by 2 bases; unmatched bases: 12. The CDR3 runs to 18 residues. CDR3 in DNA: TGTGCCAGCAGCCGACCCGGGACAGGGGGCTTCCTACAAGAGACCCAGTACTTC. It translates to CASSRPGTGGFLQETQYF.

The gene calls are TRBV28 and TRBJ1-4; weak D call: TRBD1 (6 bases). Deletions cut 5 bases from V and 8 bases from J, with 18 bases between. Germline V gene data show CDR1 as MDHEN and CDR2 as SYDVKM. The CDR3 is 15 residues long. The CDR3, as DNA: TGTGCCAGCAGTACAACAGGGAGAAGTGAAGAAAAACTGTTTTTT. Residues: CASSTTGRSEEKLFF. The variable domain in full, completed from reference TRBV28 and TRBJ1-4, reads DVKVTQSSRYLVKRTGEKVFLECVQDMDHENMFWYRQDPGLGLRLIYFSYDVKMKEKGDIPEGYSVSREKKERFSLILESASTNQTSMYLCASSTTGRSEEKLFFGSGTQLSVL.

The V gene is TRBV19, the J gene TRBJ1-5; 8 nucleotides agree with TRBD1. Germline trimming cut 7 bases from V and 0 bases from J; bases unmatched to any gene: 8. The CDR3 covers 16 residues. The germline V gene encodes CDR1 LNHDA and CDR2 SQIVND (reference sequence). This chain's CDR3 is CASTLDRVYSNQPQHF. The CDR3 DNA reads TGTGCCAGTACCCTGGACAGGGTTTATAGCAATCAGCCCCAGCATTTT.

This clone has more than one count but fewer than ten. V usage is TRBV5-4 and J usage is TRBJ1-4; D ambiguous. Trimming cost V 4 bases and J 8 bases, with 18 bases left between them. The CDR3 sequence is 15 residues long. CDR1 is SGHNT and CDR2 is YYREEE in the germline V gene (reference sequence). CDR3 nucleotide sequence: TGTGCCAGCAGCGATGGAGGAGGGATAGGCGAAAAACTGTTTTTT. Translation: CASSDGGGIGEKLFF.

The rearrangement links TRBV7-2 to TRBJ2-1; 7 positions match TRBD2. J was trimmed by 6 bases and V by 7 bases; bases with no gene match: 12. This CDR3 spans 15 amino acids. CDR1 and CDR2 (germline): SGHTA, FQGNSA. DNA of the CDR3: TGTGCCAGCACCTTCCGGGGCGGGAGTCGCAATGAGCAGTTCTTC. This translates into CASTFRGGSRNEQFF. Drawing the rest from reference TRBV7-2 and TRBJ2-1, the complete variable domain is GAGVSQSPSNKVTEKGKDVELRCDPISGHTALYWYRQSLGQGLEFLIYFQGNSAPDKSGLPSDRFSAERTGGSVSTLTIQRTQQEDSAVYLCASTFRGGSRNEQFFGPGTRLTVL.

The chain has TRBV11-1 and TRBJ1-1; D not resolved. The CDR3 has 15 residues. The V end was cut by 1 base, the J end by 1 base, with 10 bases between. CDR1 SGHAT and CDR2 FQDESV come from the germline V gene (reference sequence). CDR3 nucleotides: TGTGCCAGCAGCTTAGGTGCGACGGGGAACACTGAAGCTTTCTTT. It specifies CASSLGATGNTEAFF. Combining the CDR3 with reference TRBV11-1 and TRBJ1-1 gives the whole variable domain EAEVAQSPRYKITEKSQAVAFWCDPISGHATLYWYRQILGQGPELLVQFQDESVVDDSQLPKDRFSAERLKGVDSTLKIQPAELGDSAMYLCASSLGATGNTEAFFGQGTRLTVV.

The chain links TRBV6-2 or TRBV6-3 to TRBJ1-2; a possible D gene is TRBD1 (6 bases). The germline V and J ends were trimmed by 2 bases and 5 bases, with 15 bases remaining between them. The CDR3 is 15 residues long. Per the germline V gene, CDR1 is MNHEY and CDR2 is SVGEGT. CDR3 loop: CASSYRPGEGYGYTF. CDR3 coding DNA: TGTGCCAGCAGTTACCGGCCAGGGGAAGGATATGGCTACACCTTC.

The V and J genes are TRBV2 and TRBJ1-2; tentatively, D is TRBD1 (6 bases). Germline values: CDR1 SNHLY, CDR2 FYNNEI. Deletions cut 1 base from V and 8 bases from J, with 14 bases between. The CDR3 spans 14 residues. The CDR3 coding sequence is TGTGCCAGCAGTGAAGGCAGGGGATCGGACGGCTACACCTTC. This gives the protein CASSEGRGSDGYTF.

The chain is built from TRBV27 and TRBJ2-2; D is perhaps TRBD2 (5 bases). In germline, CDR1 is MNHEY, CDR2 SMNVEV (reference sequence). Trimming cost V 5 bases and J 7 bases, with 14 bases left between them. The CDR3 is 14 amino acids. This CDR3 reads CASSPDSYVGELFF. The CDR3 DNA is TGTGCCAGCAGTCCGGACTCCTACGTCGGGGAGCTGTTTTTT.

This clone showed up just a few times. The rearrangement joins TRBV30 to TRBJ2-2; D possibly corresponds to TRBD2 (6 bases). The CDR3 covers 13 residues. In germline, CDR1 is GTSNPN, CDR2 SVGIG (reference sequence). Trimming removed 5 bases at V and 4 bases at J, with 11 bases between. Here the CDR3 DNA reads TGTGCCTGGCGGTCGGAGGGCACCGGGGAGCTGTTTTTT. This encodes CAWRSEGTGELFF.

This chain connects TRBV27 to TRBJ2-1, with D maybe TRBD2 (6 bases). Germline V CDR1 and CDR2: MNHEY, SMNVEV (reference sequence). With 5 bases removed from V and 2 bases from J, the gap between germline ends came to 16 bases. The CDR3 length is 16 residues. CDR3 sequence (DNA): TGTGCCAGCAGTCCCGTATGGGGGGACGCCTACAATGAGCAGTTCTTC. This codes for CASSPVWGDAYNEQFF.

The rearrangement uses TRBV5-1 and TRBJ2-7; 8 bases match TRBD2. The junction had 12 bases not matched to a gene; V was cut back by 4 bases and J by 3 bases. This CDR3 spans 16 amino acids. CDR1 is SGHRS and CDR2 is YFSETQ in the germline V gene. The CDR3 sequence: CASSPGSEREFYEQYF. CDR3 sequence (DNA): TGCGCCAGCAGCCCCGGGAGCGAGCGGGAGTTCTACGAGCAGTACTTC.

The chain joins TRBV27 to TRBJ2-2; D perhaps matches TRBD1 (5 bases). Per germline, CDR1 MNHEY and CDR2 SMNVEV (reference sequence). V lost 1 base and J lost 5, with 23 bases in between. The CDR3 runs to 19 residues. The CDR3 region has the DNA TGTGCCAGCAGTTTATTCGCTATTTGGGGCAGGGCGAGAACCGGGGAGCTGTTTTTT. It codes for CASSLFAIWGRARTGELFF.

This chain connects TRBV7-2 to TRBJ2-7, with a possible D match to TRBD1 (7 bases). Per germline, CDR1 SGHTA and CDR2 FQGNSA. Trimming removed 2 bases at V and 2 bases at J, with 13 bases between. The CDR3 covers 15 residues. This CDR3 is CASSLTAGGPYEQYF. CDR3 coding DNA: TGTGCCAGCAGCTTAACGGCAGGGGGGCCCTACGAGCAGTACTTC.

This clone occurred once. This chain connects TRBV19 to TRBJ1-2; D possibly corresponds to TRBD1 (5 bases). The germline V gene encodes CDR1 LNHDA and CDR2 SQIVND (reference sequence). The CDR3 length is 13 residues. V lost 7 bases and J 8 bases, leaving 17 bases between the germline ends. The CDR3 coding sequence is TGTGCCAGTACCCCGGGGGGGGTGGCAGGCTACACCTTC. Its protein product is CASTPGGVAGYTF.

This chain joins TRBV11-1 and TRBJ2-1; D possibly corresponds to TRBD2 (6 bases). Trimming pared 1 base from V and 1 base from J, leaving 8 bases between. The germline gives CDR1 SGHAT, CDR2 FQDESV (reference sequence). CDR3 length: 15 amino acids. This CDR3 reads CASSLDRGSYNEQFF. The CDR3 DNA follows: TGTGCCAGCAGCTTAGATCGGGGGTCCTACAATGAGCAGTTCTTC.